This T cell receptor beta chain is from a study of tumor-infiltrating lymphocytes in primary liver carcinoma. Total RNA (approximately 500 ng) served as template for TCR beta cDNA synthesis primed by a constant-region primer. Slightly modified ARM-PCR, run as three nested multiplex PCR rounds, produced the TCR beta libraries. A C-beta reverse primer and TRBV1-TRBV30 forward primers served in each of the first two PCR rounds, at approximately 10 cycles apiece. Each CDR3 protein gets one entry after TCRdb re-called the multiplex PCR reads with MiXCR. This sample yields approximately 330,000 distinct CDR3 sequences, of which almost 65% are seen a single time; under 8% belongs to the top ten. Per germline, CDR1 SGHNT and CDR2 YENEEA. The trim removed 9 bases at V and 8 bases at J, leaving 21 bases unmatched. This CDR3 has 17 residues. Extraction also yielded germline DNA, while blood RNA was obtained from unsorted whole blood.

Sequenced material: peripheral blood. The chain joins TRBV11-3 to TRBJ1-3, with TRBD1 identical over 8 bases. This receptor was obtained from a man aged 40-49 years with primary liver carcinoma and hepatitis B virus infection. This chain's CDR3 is CASSLTSAGGASHTIYF. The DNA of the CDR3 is TGTGCCAGTAGCCTAACCTCCGCAGGGGGCGCTTCCCACACCATATATTTT.